Below are 18 T cell receptor beta chains sequenced from a single sample in a study of shared clonotypes between healthy human individuals. Only in-frame clones appear in the TCRdb table, and some are missing; sequencing was by immunoSEQ multiplex PCR. The repertoire holds about 770,000 clones, with 55% to 75% as singletons. Material: memory CD4+ T cells sorted from blood. Subset defined: CD45RA-negative fraction. The source of these receptors is a woman younger than 45 in good health.

V usage is TRBV11-2 and J usage is TRBJ1-2; D is unresolved. The CDR3 covers 15 residues. The V end lost 2 bases, the J end lost 4 bases, and 14 bases lay between the germline ends. CDR1 and CDR2 (germline): SGHAT, FQNNGV. CDR3 in amino acids: CASSLSTRRGYGYTF. CDR3 nucleotides: TGTGCCAGCAGCTTAAGTACTAGGAGAGGCTATGGCTACACCTTC. The entire variable domain, with the rest obtained from reference TRBV11-2 and TRBJ1-2, is as follows: EAGVAQSPRYKIIEKRQSVAFWCNPISGHATLYWYQQILGQGPKLLIQFQNNGVVDDSQLPKDRFSAERLKGVDSTLKIQPAKLEDSAVYLCASSLSTRRGYGYTFGSGTRLTVV.

The rearrangement joins TRBV2 to TRBJ1-5; unclear D gene. The CDR3 covers 16 residues. Per the germline V gene, CDR1 is SNHLY and CDR2 is FYNNEI. V lost 6 bases and J 3 bases, leaving 18 bases between the germline ends. The CDR3: CASSAEGFRVNQPQHF. CDR3 sequence (DNA): TGTGCCAGCAGCGCCGAAGGCTTTCGTGTCAATCAGCCCCAGCATTTT.

The chain joins TRBV28 to TRBJ1-2; possible D gene TRBD1, 5 bases. Germline-derived CDR1 and CDR2 are MDHEN and SYDVKM. The CDR3 spans 15 residues. The V gene lost 3 bases and the J gene lost 0 bases, with 11 bases spanning the gap. Here the CDR3 DNA reads TGTGCCAGCAGTTTTCCAGGGAACGCTAACTATGGCTACACCTTC. Residues: CASSFPGNANYGYTF.

This chain connects TRBV6-4 to TRBJ1-5; D is unclear. CDR1 and CDR2 from the germline V gene are MRHNA and SNTAGT. Trimming cost V 4 bases and J 3 bases, with 7 bases left between them. The CDR3 has 13 residues. CDR3 nucleotides: TGTGCCAGCAGTGTCCTGCCCAATCAGCCCCAGCATTTT. It is translated as CASSVLPNQPQHF.

A single count supports this clone. The chain uses TRBV6-5 and TRBJ1-3; no clear D gene. This CDR3 is 13 amino acids long. The germline V gene encodes CDR1 MNHEY and CDR2 SVGAGI. Trimming left V 6 bases short and J 5 bases short, with 11 bases between. The DNA for the CDR3 is TGTGCCAGCAGCCCCTCCTTCCGAAACACCATATATTTT. Protein sequence: CASSPSFRNTIYF.

This chain joins TRBV29-1 and TRBJ2-1; 12 positions agree with TRBD2. CDR1 is SQVTM and CDR2 is ANQGSEA in the germline V gene. This CDR3 has 15 amino acids. After removal of 7 bases from V and 9 bases from J, the junction contained 13 bases not matched to a gene. CDR3 DNA: TGCAGCGCCCGACCTGTGGCTAGCGGGAGGGCTGAGCAGTTCTTC. Translation gives CSARPVASGRAEQFF.

The rearrangement uses TRBV18 and TRBJ1-5; 9 bases agree with TRBD1. The CDR3 runs to 15 residues. V dropped 3 bases and J dropped 7; count of bases not matched to a gene: 7. Germline V gene lookup returns CDR1 KGHSH and CDR2 LQKENI. Here the CDR3 reads CASSPGTGTRQPQHF. CDR3 DNA sequence: TGTGCCAGCTCACCCGGGACAGGGACGAGACAGCCCCAGCATTTT.

V and J are TRBV28 and TRBJ2-7, with 7 bases matching TRBD1. Germline V gene lookup returns CDR1 MDHEN and CDR2 SYDVKM. V lost 4 bases, J lost 4 bases, and 7 bases stayed unmatched. CDR3 size: 14 residues. CDR3 residues: CASSSPQGIYEQYF. CDR3 coding DNA: TGTGCCAGCAGTTCTCCACAGGGGATTTACGAGCAGTACTTC.

Remarks on this clone: A read error may explain this, as a much larger clone is one base away. This chain joins TRBV10-3 and TRBJ1-2; 10 positions agree with TRBD1. The CDR3 consists of 15 residues. Per the germline V gene, CDR1 is ENHRY and CDR2 is SYGVKD. V gave up 3 bases and J gave up 8 bases; unmatched junction bases: 9. This chain's CDR3 is CAISDWDRGYEGYTF. The CDR3 region has the DNA TGTGCCATCAGTGATTGGGACAGGGGATACGAGGGCTACACCTTC.

The chain links TRBV27 to TRBJ2-7; D may match TRBD1 or TRBD2 (5 bases each). CDR3 length: 16 amino acids. The germline CDR1 and CDR2 sequences are MNHEY and SMNVEV (reference sequence). The V end lost 6 bases, the J end lost 2 bases, and 20 bases lay between the germline ends. Here the CDR3 DNA reads TGTGCCAGCAGAGATCCTTCCGGGACCGAAACCTACGAGCAGTACTTC. Its translation: CASRDPSGTETYEQYF.

This clone was picked up a small number of times. The chain carries TRBV18 and TRBJ2-1; D not resolved. Germline lookup yields CDR1 KGHSH and CDR2 LQKENI. V was clipped by 8 bases and J by 4 bases, with 27 bases between them. This CDR3 region has 18 residues. CDR3 amino acids: CASQSPRGRTTAYNEQFF. The CDR3 bases are TGTGCCAGCCAGAGCCCCCGCGGACGGACCACGGCTTACAATGAGCAGTTCTTC.

This clone was detected a few times. Given a much more abundant clone one base away, this may be a read error. The same CDR3 arises from other DNA sequences in this sample as well. The chain combines TRBV28 with TRBJ2-5; the match to TRBD2 covers 13 bases. Germline CDR1 reads MDHEN; CDR2 reads SYDVKM. The V gene end was trimmed by 3 bases and the J gene end by 2 bases; junction bases not matched to a gene: 0. The CDR3 extends over 15 amino acids. The CDR3 region is CASSLTSGGQETQYF. The CDR3 nucleotides read TGTGCCAGCAGTTTGACTAGCGGGGGGCAAGAGACCCAGTACTTC.

V usage is TRBV28 and J usage is TRBJ1-2; D ambiguous. The germline gives CDR1 MDHEN, CDR2 SYDVKM. This CDR3 region has 15 residues. Trimming removed 5 bases from V and 7 bases from J, with 20 bases in between. The CDR3 bases are TGTGCCAGCAGTGTTAGGACTAACCTGCGAGGTGGCTACACCTTC. Translating it yields CASSVRTNLRGGYTF.

This sequence joins TRBV19 and TRBJ1-1; D unresolved. Trimming stripped 3 bases from V and 0 bases from J, with 5 bases between. This CDR3 region has 13 residues. Germline-derived CDR1 and CDR2 are LNHDA and SQIVND (reference sequence). This CDR3 is CASSMSMNTEAFF. The CDR3 nucleotides are TGTGCCAGTAGTATGTCGATGAACACTGAAGCTTTCTTT.

This rearrangement joins TRBV11-2 to TRBJ1-6; D is unresolved. The germline gives CDR1 SGHAT, CDR2 FQNNGV. The CDR3 totals 15 residues. V lost 5 bases, J lost 8 bases, and 16 bases lay in between. The CDR3 spells CASSPIKTEHSPLHF. The CDR3 DNA is TGTGCCAGCAGCCCAATTAAGACGGAACATTCACCCCTCCACTTT.

This chain links TRBV14 with TRBJ1-2; D unresolved. V dropped 4 bases and J dropped 4 bases, with 13 bases sitting between them. Germline CDR1 is SGHDN and CDR2 is FVKESK. The CDR3 has 14 amino acids. The CDR3 protein is CASSPYVSAYGYTF. CDR3 sequence (DNA): TGTGCCAGCAGCCCCTACGTGTCGGCCTATGGCTACACCTTC.

The chain recombines TRBV5-6 with TRBJ2-2; 10 bases map to TRBD2. The CDR3 loop spans 17 amino acids. Germline values: CDR1 SGHDT, CDR2 YYEEEE. J lost 4 bases, V lost 0 bases, and 6 bases had no gene match. CDR3 amino acids: CASSLEGLAEATGELFF. The CDR3 DNA follows: TGTGCCAGCAGCTTGGAAGGACTAGCGGAAGCCACCGGGGAGCTGTTTTTT.

The rearrangement joins TRBV7-2 to TRBJ2-6; D not resolved. V was pared by 4 bases and J by 0 bases, with 13 bases between. The CDR3 has 17 amino acids. CDR1 and CDR2 from the germline V gene are SGHTA and FQGNSA. For the CDR3, the DNA is TGTGCCAGCAGCTGGTCTCGTGCAGGCTCTGGGGCCAACGTCCTGACTTTC. This encodes CASSWSRAGSGANVLTF.